These 32 T cell receptor beta chains originate from one sample sequenced in a study of T-cell memory formation after mild COVID-19. MiXCR, applied by TCRdb to the 5' RACE reads, yields one record per CDR3 protein. The data show 100,000 to 150,000 distinct CDR3 sequences, roughly 15% seen once. Material: PBMCs or a T cell subset sorted from them (not recorded which). These receptors all come from an adult woman who had mild COVID-19 (a few samples of this study predate the infection). Cell type and time point are not known.

This chain uses TRBV12-3 or TRBV12-4 with TRBJ2-1; 10 bases map to TRBD2. The V gene end was trimmed by 10 bases and the J gene end by 7 bases; junction bases not matched to a gene: 13. The CDR3 has 15 residues. CDR3 in DNA: TGTGCCACCACCCTGTTTGGACTAGCGGATAATGAGCAGTTCTTC. Translation gives CATTLFGLADNEQFF.

This clonotype has just one count. The chain links TRBV7-9 to TRBJ2-3, with D possibly matching TRBD2 (5 bases). The germline CDR1 and CDR2 sequences are SEHNR and FQNEAQ (reference sequence). This CDR3 comprises 16 residues. V lost 0 bases, J lost 2 bases, and 12 bases lay in between. The DNA for the CDR3 is TGTGCCAGCAGCTTAGCGCGTTTGCGGGTCACAGATACGCAGTATTTT. This encodes CASSLARLRVTDTQYF.

Written as DNA, the CDR3 is TGTGCCAGCAGTAGACAGGGGGCGTCGTGGGTGACCGGGGAGCTGTTTTTT. This sequence encodes CASSRQGASWVTGELFF. The rearrangement uses TRBV11-1 and TRBJ2-2; TRBD1 matches at 10 bases. The CDR3 totals 17 residues. Germline V gives CDR1 SGHAT, CDR2 FQDESV (reference sequence). Germline trimming cut 6 bases from V and 5 bases from J; bases unmatched to any gene: 12.

The rearrangement joins TRBV24-1 to TRBJ2-3; D is undetermined. The CDR3 extends over 14 amino acids. Trimming pared 2 bases from V and 3 bases from J, leaving 8 bases between. Germline assignment: CDR1 KGHDR and CDR2 SFDVKD. The CDR3 here is CATSDSERTDTQYF. The CDR3 nucleotides read TGTGCCACCAGTGATTCTGAGAGAACAGATACGCAGTATTTT.

The V and J genes are TRBV7-2 and TRBJ2-3, with TRBD2 identical over 8 bases. The trim removed 8 bases at V and 0 bases at J, leaving 4 bases unmatched. CDR1 SGHTA and CDR2 FQGNSA come from the germline V gene. The CDR3 is 14 amino acids. The CDR3 is CASRIAGSTDTQYF. DNA of the CDR3: TGTGCCAGCCGCATAGCGGGAAGCACAGATACGCAGTATTTT.

This clonotype was counted between two and nine times. The genes are TRBV24-1 and TRBJ2-2, with D perhaps TRBD2 (5 bases). Trimming shortened V by 1 base and J by 1 base, and 9 bases separated the two germline ends. The CDR3 consists of 16 residues. Germline CDR1 and CDR2: KGHDR and SFDVKD. The CDR3 is CATSDFRGLNTGELFF. The CDR3 region has the DNA TGTGCCACCAGTGATTTTAGAGGGTTGAACACCGGGGAGCTGTTTTTT.

This clonotype was detected a few times. The V gene is TRBV7-9, the J gene TRBJ2-2; 9 bases match TRBD2. V trimming: 2 bases; J trimming: 7 bases; junction bases outside the gene matches: 2. CDR3 length: 14 amino acids. Germline values: CDR1 SEHNR, CDR2 FQNEAQ (reference sequence). The CDR3: CASSLPAGGGELFF. The CDR3, as DNA: TGTGCCAGCAGCTTACCAGCGGGGGGCGGGGAGCTGTTTTTT.

V gene TRBV29-1 combines with J gene TRBJ2-5; the D gene is possibly TRBD1 (6 bases). V was cut by 0 bases and J by 5 bases, with 19 bases left in between. Per the germline V gene, CDR1 is SQVTM and CDR2 is ANQGSEA. This CDR3 has 16 amino acids. CDR3 coding DNA: TGCAGCGTTGAAGAAATTGGGGGCTACCTCGTGGAGACCCAGTACTTC. Translating gives CSVEEIGGYLVETQYF.

This sequence joins TRBV24-1 and TRBJ2-1, with 9 bases aligning to TRBD1. The CDR3 covers 13 residues. The V and J ends lost 10 bases and 5 bases, in that order; junction bases with no gene match: 5. Per the germline V gene, CDR1 is KGHDR and CDR2 is SFDVKD. This CDR3 is CATQGAVNNEQFF. The CDR3 DNA reads TGTGCCACACAGGGGGCGGTAAACAATGAGCAGTTCTTC.

This clonotype was seen more than once but under ten times. The V and J genes are TRBV4-2 and TRBJ2-5; TRBD1 matches 11 bases. The CDR3 is made up of 15 amino acids. Trimming took 4 bases from V and 3 from J; bases not matched to a gene: 4. The germline CDR1 and CDR2 sequences are LGHNA and YNFKEQ. The DNA for the CDR3 is TGTGCCAGCAGCCGGTGGGGACAGGGGGAAGAGACCCAGTACTTC. It specifies CASSRWGQGEETQYF.

This clonotype was counted between two and nine times. The chain combines TRBV9 with TRBJ2-2; no firm D call. The V end lost 4 bases, the J end lost 0 bases, and 7 bases lay between the germline ends. The CDR3 length is 14 residues. The germline CDR1 and CDR2 sequences are SGDLS and YYNGEE. CDR3 sequence reads: CASSWNPNTGELFF. The CDR3 region has the DNA TGTGCCAGCAGCTGGAACCCGAACACCGGGGAGCTGTTTTTT.

This clonotype was seen a handful of times. V is TRBV5-6 and J is TRBJ2-7; 9 bases match TRBD1. V shed 2 bases, J shed 5 bases, and the junction held 5 bases outside the gene matches. CDR3 size: 14 residues. The germline gives CDR1 SGHDT, CDR2 YYEEEE. This CDR3 is CASSLTGTGNEQYF. CDR3 coding DNA: TGTGCCAGCAGCTTAACCGGGACAGGGAACGAGCAGTACTTC.

The chain carries TRBV12-3 or TRBV12-4 and TRBJ2-3, with TRBD2 matching over 9 bases. The CDR3 length is 17 residues. The V gene end was trimmed by 3 bases and the J gene end by 1 base; junction bases not matched to a gene: 8. The CDR3 DNA is TGTGCCAGCAGTTTGAGGCGGGGGGGCCTTCGCACAGATACGCAGTATTTT. It yields the protein CASSLRRGGLRTDTQYF.

The chain links TRBV4-2 to TRBJ2-1; D is tentatively TRBD1 or TRBD2 (5 bases each). The V end lost 1 base, the J end lost 0 bases, and 13 bases lay between the germline ends. The CDR3 contains 17 residues. Germline lookup yields CDR1 LGHNA and CDR2 YNFKEQ. For the CDR3, the DNA is TGTGCCAGCAGCCAAGCCGGGGCCTATAGCTCCTACAATGAGCAGTTCTTC. Encoded protein: CASSQAGAYSSYNEQFF.

V and J are TRBV7-2 and TRBJ2-1; no definite D call. The germline CDR1 and CDR2 sequences are SGHTA and FQGNSA. Trimming shortened V by 5 bases and J by 0 bases, and 17 bases separated the two germline ends. There are 17 residues in the CDR3. The CDR3 protein is CASSPSTSTRSYNEQFF. CDR3 nucleotides: TGTGCCAGCAGCCCGTCGACTTCTACTCGCTCCTACAATGAGCAGTTCTTC.

This clonotype occurred a few times. V is TRBV5-1 and J is TRBJ1-1; D unclear. CDR3 size: 11 residues. Germline V CDR1 and CDR2: SGHRS, YFSETQ. V was trimmed by 5 bases and J by 8 bases, leaving 10 bases between them. The CDR3 bases are TGCGCCAGCAGTCGCCAAAGGGAAGCTTTCTTT. It encodes CASSRQREAFF.

This clonotype was seen only a few times. The chain is built from TRBV4-2 and TRBJ2-1; 14 positions agree with TRBD2. This CDR3 has 20 amino acids. The germline CDR1 and CDR2 sequences are LGHNA and YNFKEQ. V dropped 1 base and J dropped 6; count of bases not matched to a gene: 14. Here the CDR3 DNA reads TGTGCCAGCAGCCAAGCCGTAGGACTAGCGGGAGGAGAAGGGGGCAATGAGCAGTTCTTC. Translated, it gives CASSQAVGLAGGEGGNEQFF.

This chain uses TRBV20-1 with TRBJ2-2; 8 nucleotides agree with TRBD1. The length of the CDR3 is 15 residues. Germline trimming cut 6 bases from V and 5 bases from J; bases unmatched to any gene: 11. Per the germline V gene, CDR1 is DFQATT and CDR2 is SNEGSKA (reference sequence). CDR3 amino acids: CSATFRQGSTGELFF. CDR3 nucleotide sequence: TGCAGTGCAACATTTCGACAGGGGTCGACCGGGGAGCTGTTTTTT.

The chain has TRBV20-1 and TRBJ1-5; D gene ambiguous. Germline V CDR1 and CDR2: DFQATT, SNEGSKA (reference sequence). V was cut by 5 bases and J by 0 bases, with 14 bases left in between. CDR3 size: 15 residues. The CDR3 protein is CSAPRAPNSNQPQHF. The CDR3 nucleotides read TGCAGTGCTCCTCGGGCCCCGAATAGCAATCAGCCCCAGCATTTT.

This clonotype was detected a few times. The V call is TRBV4-3, the J call TRBJ2-3; 7 positions agree with TRBD2. The CDR3 is made up of 15 amino acids. V lost 2 bases to trimming and J lost 0 bases; unmatched junction nucleotides: 2. CDR1 LGHNA and CDR2 YSLEER come from the germline V gene. The CDR3 here is CASSQRAGSTDTQYF. CDR3 DNA: TGCGCCAGCAGCCAACGAGCGGGGAGCACAGATACGCAGTATTTT.

This clonotype came up a few times. The chain couples TRBV12-5 to TRBJ2-2; possible D gene TRBD2, 6 bases. The CDR3 is made up of 19 amino acids. The V gene's germline CDR1 is LGHNT and CDR2 FRNRAP. Trimming removed 2 bases from V and 2 bases from J, with 21 bases in between. The chain's CDR3 is CASGLSMGGNGINTGELFF. CDR3 DNA: TGTGCTAGTGGTTTGAGCATGGGCGGGAACGGGATAAACACCGGGGAGCTGTTTTTT.

This sequence joins TRBV6-2 or TRBV6-3 and TRBJ2-2; D gene uncertain. The CDR3 contains 13 residues. The ends were cut back, 2 bases at V and 7 bases at J, with 8 bases in the middle. Per the germline V gene, CDR1 is MNHEY and CDR2 is SVGEGT. CDR3 coding DNA: TGTGCCAGCAGTTACGGGTCGGACGGGGAGCTGTTTTTT. Protein: CASSYGSDGELFF.

This clonotype was found a few times. The J gene is TRBJ2-7, the V gene TRBV25-1, with 7 positions matching TRBD1. Germline trimming cut 4 bases from V and 5 bases from J; bases unmatched to any gene: 8. The CDR3 consists of 14 residues. CDR1 is MGHDK, CDR2 SYGVNS, per germline. The CDR3 region has the DNA TGTGCCAGCAGTGGAGACAGGGCCGGCCACGAGCAGTACTTC. Translating gives CASSGDRAGHEQYF.

The rearrangement uses TRBV6-5 and TRBJ2-1; a possible D gene is TRBD1 (5 bases). Germline CDR1 reads MNHEY; CDR2 reads SVGAGI. The V end lost 10 bases, the J end lost 5 bases, and 27 bases lay between the germline ends. The CDR3 has 17 residues. The CDR3 loop reads CATRVSTMSRQNNEQFF. The CDR3 DNA is TGTGCCACCAGGGTCTCTACCATGTCCCGGCAAAACAATGAGCAGTTCTTC.

This clonotype was counted a few times. This chain connects TRBV12-3 or TRBV12-4 to TRBJ2-5; 9 bases fit TRBD2. This CDR3 contains 13 residues. The trim removed 7 bases at V and 3 bases at J, leaving 3 bases unmatched. DNA for the CDR3: TGTGCCAGCACCTTAGCGGGGGAAGAGACCCAGTACTTC. As protein: CASTLAGEETQYF.

The V call is TRBV29-1, the J call TRBJ2-5; 7 nucleotides align to TRBD2. V was pared by 5 bases and J by 3 bases, with 12 bases of the junction left unmatched. Germline V gene lookup returns CDR1 SQVTM and CDR2 ANQGSEA. The CDR3 loop spans 15 amino acids. CDR3 amino acids: CSVLSTGGREETQYF. The CDR3 DNA sequence: TGCAGCGTTCTCTCGACGGGTGGGAGGGAAGAGACCCAGTACTTC.

The chain has TRBV6-1 and TRBJ1-1; 7 bases agree with TRBD1. CDR1 and CDR2 (germline): MNHNS, SASEGT. This CDR3 has 13 amino acids. The J segment lost 7 bases and the V segment lost 6 bases, leaving 8 bases of the junction unmatched. CDR3 residues: CASRETGDSEAFF. Here the CDR3 DNA reads TGTGCCAGCAGAGAAACCGGGGACAGTGAAGCTTTCTTT.

This chain connects TRBV29-1 to TRBJ2-7; 11 nucleotides agree with TRBD1. Trimming cost V 6 bases and J 6 bases; bases outside gene matches: 10. Germline CDR1 reads SQVTM; CDR2 reads ANQGSEA. This CDR3 spans 14 amino acids. The CDR3, as DNA: TGCAGCGTAGGCTCCGGGGGACAGGGGGGCGAGCAGTACTTC. Translating gives CSVGSGGQGGEQYF.

The V gene is TRBV6-6, the J gene TRBJ1-1; no clear D. The CDR3 spans 13 residues. Germline lookup yields CDR1 MNHNY and CDR2 SVGAGI (reference sequence). V lost 0 bases to trimming and J lost 10 bases, with 12 bases between them. The CDR3 region is CASSYSMRLRAFF. The CDR3 DNA reads as TGTGCCAGCAGTTACTCGATGAGGTTGAGAGCTTTCTTT.

V and J are TRBV11-2 and TRBJ2-3; D uncertain. The V end was cut by 5 bases, the J end by 5 bases, with 8 bases between. This CDR3 contains 12 residues. The germline CDR1 and CDR2 sequences are SGHAT and FQNNGV. The CDR3 DNA reads as TGTGCCAGCAGCCACGGTCGAGATACGCAGTATTTT. This codes for CASSHGRDTQYF. Combining the CDR3 with reference TRBV11-2 and TRBJ2-3 gives the whole variable domain EAGVAQSPRYKIIEKRQSVAFWCNPISGHATLYWYQQILGQGPKLLIQFQNNGVVDDSQLPKDRFSAERLKGVDSTLKIQPAKLEDSAVYLCASSHGRDTQYFGPGTRLTVL.

This clonotype was seen a few times. The chain has TRBV2 and TRBJ1-4, with 7 bases identical to TRBD1. Trimming removed 2 bases from V and 8 bases from J; junction bases left unmatched: 14. This CDR3 contains 17 residues. CDR1 is SNHLY and CDR2 is FYNNEI in the germline V gene. DNA of the CDR3: TGTGCCAGCAGTGAAACCGTGACAGGGCCCTTAAGGGAAAAACTGTTTTTT. Translating it yields CASSETVTGPLREKLFF.

Only a few counts were recorded for this clonotype. The CDR3 DNA follows: TGTGCCAGCAGCGTAGTGGCAGATGCTTTTACCGGGGAGCTGTTTTTT. This translates into CASSVVADAFTGELFF. The genes are TRBV9 and TRBJ2-2; D call uncertain. Germline CDR1 reads SGDLS; CDR2 reads YYNGEE. The CDR3 is made up of 16 amino acids. V shed 0 bases and J shed 5 bases, with 14 bases lying between them.